The 27 T cell receptor beta chains reported below all come from one sample, sequenced in a study of monozygotic twins with inflammatory bowel disease. TCRdb processed the 5' RACE reads again and assigns one entry to each CDR3 protein, with no DNA. Recorded for this sample: 200,000 to 250,000 distinct CDR3 sequences. Sequenced material: blood. The source of these receptors is a human donor with ulcerative colitis or Crohn's disease, or a healthy co-twin of an affected twin (not recorded which).

This chain joins TRBV6-6 and TRBJ1-1; there is no DNA to check the TCRdb D call of TRBD1. The germline CDR1 and CDR2 sequences are MNHNY and SVGAGI (reference sequence). CDR3 length: 14 residues. Here the CDR3 reads CASSSSQGGTEAFF.

This CDR3 reads CSVQIQGWNTEAFF. This chain joins TRBV20-1 and TRBJ1-1; no DNA is available, so the TRBD1 call from TCRdb remains unchecked. The length of the CDR3 is 14 residues. Germline CDR1 is DFQATT and CDR2 is SNEGSKA (reference sequence).

The CDR3 region is CSAGGQGSREQYF. This chain uses TRBV20-1 with TRBJ2-7; TCRdb picks TRBD1, but there is no DNA to check that call. Germline V gene sequence: CDR1 DFQATT, CDR2 SNEGSKA (reference sequence). The CDR3 length is 13 residues.

The chain is built from TRBV5-1 and TRBJ2-7. Germline V lookup: CDR1 SGHRS, CDR2 YFSETQ. This CDR3 contains 13 residues. CDR3 sequence: CASSSWEGYEQYF.

The chain joins TRBV11-2 to TRBJ2-1. The CDR3 is 12 amino acids. CDR1 is SGHAT and CDR2 is FQNNGV in the germline V gene. The CDR3 spells CASSSAGLGQFF.

The chain has TRBV4-3 and TRBJ2-1. CDR3 length equals 11 residues. Germline loops: CDR1 LGHNA, CDR2 YSLEER. CDR3: CASSLRDEQFF.

The CDR3 region is CASKRDLYEQYF. This chain connects TRBV12-3 or TRBV12-4 to TRBJ2-7. CDR3 size: 12 residues.

The CDR3 region is CASLSYTEAFF. The gene calls are TRBV6-5 and TRBJ1-1. Germline lookup yields CDR1 MNHEY and CDR2 SVGAGI. The CDR3 length is 11 residues.

The CDR3 spells CASSTRYNEQFF. The V call is TRBV27, the J call TRBJ2-1; the TCRdb D gene call, TRBD2, has no DNA to confirm it. Germline CDR1 is MNHEY and CDR2 is SMNVEV (reference sequence). The CDR3 is 12 residues long.

This sequence joins TRBV5-1 and TRBJ1-3. Germline CDR1 SGHRS, CDR2 YFSETQ. The CDR3 consists of 15 residues. CDR3 protein: CASSLWPSDGNTIYF.

The gene calls are TRBV7-9 and TRBJ2-7; TCRdb gives TRBD1 as the D gene, but with no DNA this cannot be confirmed. Germline CDR1 SEHNR, CDR2 FQNEAQ (reference sequence). This CDR3 region has 15 residues. The CDR3 loop is CASSILGTGDYEQYF.

V and J are TRBV5-1 and TRBJ1-4; there is no DNA to check the TCRdb D call of TRBD1. The germline V gene encodes CDR1 SGHRS and CDR2 YFSETQ. The CDR3 spans 17 residues. CDR3 region: CASSRGRTGTTNEKLFF.

The V call is TRBV6-2 or TRBV6-3, the J call TRBJ1-2. The CDR3 is made up of 13 amino acids. CDR1 is MNHEY and CDR2 is SVGEGT in the germline V gene. The CDR3 spells CASSYSNPAGYTF.

The chain couples TRBV20-1 to TRBJ1-1; as DNA is missing, the TRBD1 call by TCRdb cannot be tested. The germline gives CDR1 DFQATT, CDR2 SNEGSKA (reference sequence). The CDR3 contains 15 residues. The CDR3: CSARPLDRMNTEAFF.

The CDR3 loop is CASSYKRGPEQYF. This rearrangement joins TRBV6-2 or TRBV6-3 to TRBJ2-7; TCRdb indicates TRBD2, and absent DNA this call remains unverified. The CDR3 has 13 amino acids. Per the germline V gene, CDR1 is MNHEY and CDR2 is SVGEGT.

This chain links TRBV6-1 with TRBJ2-7; TCRdb designates TRBD2, a call that cannot be tested without DNA. The length of the CDR3 is 14 residues. CDR1 and CDR2 (germline): MNHNS, SASEGT. The CDR3 loop is CASSEWRGSYEQYF.

The V gene is TRBV12-3 or TRBV12-4, the J gene TRBJ2-1; TCRdb designates TRBD1, a call that cannot be tested without DNA. The CDR3 has 15 amino acids. The CDR3 is CASSGERGAYNEQFF.

The chain combines TRBV7-6 with TRBJ2-1; TCRdb lists TRBD1, though no DNA is available to test this call. The CDR3 is 16 residues long. Germline V gene sequence: CDR1 SGHVS, CDR2 FNYEAQ. The CDR3 loop reads CASSTVVGASYNEQFF.

This chain links TRBV11-2 with TRBJ1-2. Germline CDR1 and CDR2: SGHAT and FQNNGV. The CDR3 runs 14 residues. Here the CDR3 reads CASSLEAGNYGYTF.

This sequence joins TRBV14 and TRBJ2-1; TCRdb's D gene call, TRBD1, goes unchecked for lack of DNA. CDR3 length: 15 amino acids. Germline assignment: CDR1 SGHDN and CDR2 FVKESK. The CDR3 here is CASSQDPGGNNEQFF.

The CDR3 sequence is CASSMTGSSYNEQFF. The chain joins TRBV19 to TRBJ2-1; without DNA, the TCRdb call of TRBD1 cannot be checked. CDR1 and CDR2 (germline): LNHDA, SQIVND (reference sequence). The CDR3 has 15 residues.

The rearrangement uses TRBV5-4 and TRBJ2-7; TCRdb outputs TRBD2, but without DNA this stays unchecked. Looked up from germline, CDR1 is SGHNT and CDR2 is YYREEE (reference sequence). This CDR3 is built from 19 residues. CDR3 residues: CASSLGSASGSSYTYEQYF.

The V gene is TRBV20-1, the J gene TRBJ2-7; checking the TCRdb D call of TRBD2 is not possible without DNA. This CDR3 contains 16 residues. Germline V gives CDR1 DFQATT, CDR2 SNEGSKA (reference sequence). The CDR3 loop reads CSARQLTGTLIYEQYF.

The CDR3 reads CASSLSGQNGDTQYF. The chain recombines TRBV5-1 with TRBJ2-3; TCRdb picks TRBD1, but there is no DNA to check that call. The CDR3 has 15 residues. The germline CDR1 and CDR2 sequences are SGHRS and YFSETQ. Complete variable domain (other parts from reference TRBV5-1 and TRBJ2-3): KAGVTQTPRYLIKTRGQQVTLSCSPISGHRSVSWYQQTPGQGLQFLFEYFSETQRNKGNFPGRFSGRQFSNSRSEMNVSTLELGDSALYLCASSLSGQNGDTQYFGPGTRLTVL.

This rearrangement joins TRBV11-1 to TRBJ2-7; TCRdb picks TRBD1, but there is no DNA to check that call. The CDR3 runs to 19 residues. Germline lookup yields CDR1 SGHAT and CDR2 FQDESV (reference sequence). The CDR3 here is CASSSSGTGFKPLFYEQYF.

The rearrangement uses TRBV29-1 and TRBJ1-1. The CDR3 contains 14 residues. Germline CDR1 is SQVTM and CDR2 is ANQGSEA. CDR3 loop: CSVRDGFMNTEAFF.

The genes are TRBV7-2 and TRBJ1-4; TCRdb gives TRBD1 as the D gene, but with no DNA this cannot be confirmed. The CDR3 is made up of 15 amino acids. Germline loops: CDR1 SGHTA, CDR2 FQGNSA. The CDR3 is CASSPSSGANEKLFF.